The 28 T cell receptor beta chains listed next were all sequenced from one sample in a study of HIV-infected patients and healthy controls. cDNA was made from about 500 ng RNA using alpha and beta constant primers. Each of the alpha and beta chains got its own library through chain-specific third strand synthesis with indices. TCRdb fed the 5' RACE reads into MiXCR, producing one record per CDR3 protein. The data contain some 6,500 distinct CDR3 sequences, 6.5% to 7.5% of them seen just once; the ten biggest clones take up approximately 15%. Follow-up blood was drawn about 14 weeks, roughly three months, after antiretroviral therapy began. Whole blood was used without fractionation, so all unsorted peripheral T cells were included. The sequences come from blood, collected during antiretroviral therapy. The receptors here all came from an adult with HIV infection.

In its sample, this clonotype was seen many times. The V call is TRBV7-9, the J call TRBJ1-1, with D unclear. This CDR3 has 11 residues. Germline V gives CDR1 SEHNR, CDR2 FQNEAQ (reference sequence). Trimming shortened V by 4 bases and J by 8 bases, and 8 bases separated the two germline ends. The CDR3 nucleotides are TGTGCCAGCAGCTCGAATGGGGAAGCTTTCTTT. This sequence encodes CASSSNGEAFF.

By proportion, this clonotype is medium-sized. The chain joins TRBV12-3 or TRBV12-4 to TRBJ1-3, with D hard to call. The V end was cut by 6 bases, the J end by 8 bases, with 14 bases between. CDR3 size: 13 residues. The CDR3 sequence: CASSSLGVDTIYF. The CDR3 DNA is TGTGCCAGCAGCTCCCTCGGTGTGGACACCATATATTTT.

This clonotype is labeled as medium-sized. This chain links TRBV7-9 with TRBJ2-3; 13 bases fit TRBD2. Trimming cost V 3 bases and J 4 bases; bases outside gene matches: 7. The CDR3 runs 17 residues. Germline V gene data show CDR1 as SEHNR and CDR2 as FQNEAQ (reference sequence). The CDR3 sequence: CASSFRTSGSIPDTQYF. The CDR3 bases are TGTGCCAGCAGCTTCAGGACTAGCGGGAGTATTCCAGATACGCAGTATTTT.

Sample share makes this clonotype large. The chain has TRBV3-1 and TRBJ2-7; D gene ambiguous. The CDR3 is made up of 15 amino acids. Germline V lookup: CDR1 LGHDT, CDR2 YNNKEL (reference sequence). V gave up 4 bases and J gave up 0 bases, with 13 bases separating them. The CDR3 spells CASSLRLLGSYEQYF. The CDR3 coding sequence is TGTGCCAGCAGCCTACGACTCCTGGGCTCCTACGAGCAGTACTTC.

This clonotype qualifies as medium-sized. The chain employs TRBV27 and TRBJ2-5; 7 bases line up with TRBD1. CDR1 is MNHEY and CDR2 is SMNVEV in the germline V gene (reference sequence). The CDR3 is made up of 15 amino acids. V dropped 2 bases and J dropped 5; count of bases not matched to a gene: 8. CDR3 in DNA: TGTGCCAGCAGTTTAGGATGGACAGGTTGGGAGACCCAGTACTTC. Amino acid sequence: CASSLGWTGWETQYF.

The CDR3 loop is CASRSTSGRDYNEQFF. The CDR3 DNA reads as TGTGCCAGCAGGTCGACTAGCGGGAGGGACTACAATGAGCAGTTCTTC. The J gene is TRBJ2-1, the V gene TRBV12-3 or TRBV12-4, with TRBD2 identical over 14 bases. The junction had 4 bases not matched to a gene; V was cut back by 6 bases and J by 3 bases. CDR3 length equals 16 residues.

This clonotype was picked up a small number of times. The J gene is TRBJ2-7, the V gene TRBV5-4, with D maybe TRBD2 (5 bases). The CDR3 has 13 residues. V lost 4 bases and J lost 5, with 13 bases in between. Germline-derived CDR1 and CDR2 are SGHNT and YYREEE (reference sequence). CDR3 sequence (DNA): TGTGCCAGCAGCATCTCCACTAGGGACGAGCAGTACTTC. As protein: CASSISTRDEQYF.

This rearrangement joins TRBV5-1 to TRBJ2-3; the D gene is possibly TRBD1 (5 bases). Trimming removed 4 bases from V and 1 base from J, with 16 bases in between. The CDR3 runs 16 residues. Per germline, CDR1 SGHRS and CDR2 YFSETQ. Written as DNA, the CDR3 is TGCGCCAGCAGCCTGGGGCCCCAGGACGGCACAGATACGCAGTATTTT. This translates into CASSLGPQDGTDTQYF. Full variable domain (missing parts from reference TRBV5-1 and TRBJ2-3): KAGVTQTPRYLIKTRGQQVTLSCSPISGHRSVSWYQQTPGQGLQFLFEYFSETQRNKGNFPGRFSGRQFSNSRSEMNVSTLELGDSALYLCASSLGPQDGTDTQYFGPGTRLTVL.

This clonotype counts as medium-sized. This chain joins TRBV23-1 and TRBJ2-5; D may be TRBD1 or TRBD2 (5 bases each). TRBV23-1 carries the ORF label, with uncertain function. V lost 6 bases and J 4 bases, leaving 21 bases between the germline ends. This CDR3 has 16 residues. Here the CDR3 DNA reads TGCGCCAGCAGGGTGGCGAGAGGGGCCAGAGGAGAGACCCAGTACTTC. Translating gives CASRVARGARGETQYF.

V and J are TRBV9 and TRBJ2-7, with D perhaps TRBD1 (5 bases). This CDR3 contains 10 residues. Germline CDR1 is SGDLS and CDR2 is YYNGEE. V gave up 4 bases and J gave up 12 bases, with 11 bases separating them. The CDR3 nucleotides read TGTGCCAGCAGCCCCTTTAGGGGGTACTTC. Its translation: CASSPFRGYF.

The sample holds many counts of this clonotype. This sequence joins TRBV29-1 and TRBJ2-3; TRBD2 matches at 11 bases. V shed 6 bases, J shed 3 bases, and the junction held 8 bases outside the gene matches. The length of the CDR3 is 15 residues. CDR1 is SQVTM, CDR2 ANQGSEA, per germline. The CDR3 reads CSVGGVAGGTDTQYF. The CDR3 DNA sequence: TGCAGCGTGGGGGGAGTAGCGGGAGGGACAGATACGCAGTATTTT.

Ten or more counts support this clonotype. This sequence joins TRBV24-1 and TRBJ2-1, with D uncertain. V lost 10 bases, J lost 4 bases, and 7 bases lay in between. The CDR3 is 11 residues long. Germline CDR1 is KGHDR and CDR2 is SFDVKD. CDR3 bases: TGTGCCACTGAGGAGTACAATGAGCAGTTCTTC. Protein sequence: CATEEYNEQFF.

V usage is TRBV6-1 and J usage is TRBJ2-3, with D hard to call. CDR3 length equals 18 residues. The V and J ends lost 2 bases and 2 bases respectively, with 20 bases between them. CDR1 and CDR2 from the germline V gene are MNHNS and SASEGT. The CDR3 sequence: CASSERYPGPAYTDTQYF. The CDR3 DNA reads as TGTGCCAGCAGTGAAAGATACCCGGGCCCTGCGTACACAGATACGCAGTATTTT.

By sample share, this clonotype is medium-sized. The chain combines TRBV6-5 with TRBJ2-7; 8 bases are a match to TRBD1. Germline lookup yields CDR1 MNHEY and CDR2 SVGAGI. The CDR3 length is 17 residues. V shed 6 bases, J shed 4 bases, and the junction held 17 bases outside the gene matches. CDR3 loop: CASRFYTIGTGVYEQYF. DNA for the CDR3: TGTGCCAGCAGATTCTACACGATAGGGACAGGTGTGTACGAGCAGTACTTC.

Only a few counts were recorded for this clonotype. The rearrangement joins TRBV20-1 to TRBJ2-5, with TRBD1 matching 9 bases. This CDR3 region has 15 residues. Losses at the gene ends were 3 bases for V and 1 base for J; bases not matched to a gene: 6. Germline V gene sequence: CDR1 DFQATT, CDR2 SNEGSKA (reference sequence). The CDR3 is CSARPQDRGQETQYF. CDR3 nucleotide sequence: TGCAGTGCTAGGCCCCAGGACAGGGGCCAAGAGACCCAGTACTTC.

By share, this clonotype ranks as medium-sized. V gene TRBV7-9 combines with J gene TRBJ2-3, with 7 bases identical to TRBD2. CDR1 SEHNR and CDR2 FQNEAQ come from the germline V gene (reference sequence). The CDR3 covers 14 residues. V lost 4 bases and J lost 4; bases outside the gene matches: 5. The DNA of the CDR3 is TGTGCCAGCAGCTCCAGACTAGCCCCAGATACGCAGTATTTT. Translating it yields CASSSRLAPDTQYF.

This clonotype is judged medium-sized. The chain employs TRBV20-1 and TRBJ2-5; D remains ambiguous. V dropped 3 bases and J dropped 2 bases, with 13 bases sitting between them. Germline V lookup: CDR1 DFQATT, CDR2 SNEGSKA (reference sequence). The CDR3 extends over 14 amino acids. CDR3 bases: TGCAGTGCTAGGCCCGAGATAGCTCAAGAGACCCAGTACTTC. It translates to CSARPEIAQETQYF.

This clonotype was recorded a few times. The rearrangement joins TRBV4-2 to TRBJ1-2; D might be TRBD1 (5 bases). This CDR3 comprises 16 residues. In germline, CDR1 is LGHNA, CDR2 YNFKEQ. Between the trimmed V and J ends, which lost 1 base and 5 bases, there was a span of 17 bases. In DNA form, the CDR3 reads TGTGCCAGCAGCCAAGGTTCTTCGGCAGGGCCTTATGGCTACACCTTC. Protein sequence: CASSQGSSAGPYGYTF.

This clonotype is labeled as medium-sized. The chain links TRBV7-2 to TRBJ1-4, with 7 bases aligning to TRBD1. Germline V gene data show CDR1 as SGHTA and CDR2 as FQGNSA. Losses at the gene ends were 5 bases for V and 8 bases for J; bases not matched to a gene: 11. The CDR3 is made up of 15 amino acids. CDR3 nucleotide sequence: TGTGCCAGCAGCCTAGGGGGCAGGGCGGTCGAAAAACTGTTTTTT. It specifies CASSLGGRAVEKLFF.

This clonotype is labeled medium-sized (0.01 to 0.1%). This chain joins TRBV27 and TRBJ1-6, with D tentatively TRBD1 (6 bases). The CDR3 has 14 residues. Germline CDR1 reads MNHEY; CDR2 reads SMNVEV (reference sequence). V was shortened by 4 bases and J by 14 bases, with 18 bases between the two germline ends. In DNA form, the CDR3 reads TGTGCCAGCAGTTCTCCGGGACACCGGACGACCCTCCACTTT. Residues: CASSSPGHRTTLHF.

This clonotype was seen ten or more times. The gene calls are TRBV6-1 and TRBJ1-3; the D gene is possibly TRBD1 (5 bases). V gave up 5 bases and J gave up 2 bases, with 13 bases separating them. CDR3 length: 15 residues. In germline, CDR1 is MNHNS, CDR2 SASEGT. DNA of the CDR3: TGTGCCAGCAGTCTTATGGTGGGGGCTGGAAACACCATATATTTT. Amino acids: CASSLMVGAGNTIYF.

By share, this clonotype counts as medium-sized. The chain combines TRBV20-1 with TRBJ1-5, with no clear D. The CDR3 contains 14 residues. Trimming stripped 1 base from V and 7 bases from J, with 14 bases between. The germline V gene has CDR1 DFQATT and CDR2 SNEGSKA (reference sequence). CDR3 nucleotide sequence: TGCAGTGCTAGAGTGAACTCGGTTTGGCAGCCCCAGCATTTT. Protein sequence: CSARVNSVWQPQHF.

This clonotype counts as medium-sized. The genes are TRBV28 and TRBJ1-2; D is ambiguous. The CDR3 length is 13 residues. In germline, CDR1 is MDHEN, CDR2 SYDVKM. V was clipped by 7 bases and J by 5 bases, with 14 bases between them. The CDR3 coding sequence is TGTGCCAGCAAGGGTCGTGGGCCATATGGCTACACCTTC. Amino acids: CASKGRGPYGYTF.

CDR3 in DNA: TGTGCCAGCAGCCCGTGGACCGACTATGGCTACACCTTC. As protein: CASSPWTDYGYTF. The chain is built from TRBV7-9 and TRBJ1-2; D gene ambiguous. Looked up from germline, CDR1 is SEHNR and CDR2 is FQNEAQ (reference sequence). V gave up 5 bases and J gave up 3 bases, with 10 bases separating them. The CDR3 has 13 residues.

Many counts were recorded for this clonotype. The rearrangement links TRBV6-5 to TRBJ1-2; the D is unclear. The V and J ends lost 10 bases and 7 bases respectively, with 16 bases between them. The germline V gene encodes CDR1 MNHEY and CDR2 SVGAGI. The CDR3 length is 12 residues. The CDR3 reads CATKSGVLGYTF. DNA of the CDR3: TGTGCCACCAAATCGGGAGTGCTTGGCTACACCTTC.

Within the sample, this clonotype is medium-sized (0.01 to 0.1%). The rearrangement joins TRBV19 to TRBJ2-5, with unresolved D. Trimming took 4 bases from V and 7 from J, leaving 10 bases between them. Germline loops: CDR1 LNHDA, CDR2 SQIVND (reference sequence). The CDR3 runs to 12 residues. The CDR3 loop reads CASSKPSGTQYF. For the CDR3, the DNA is TGTGCCAGTAGTAAACCCTCAGGGACCCAGTACTTC.

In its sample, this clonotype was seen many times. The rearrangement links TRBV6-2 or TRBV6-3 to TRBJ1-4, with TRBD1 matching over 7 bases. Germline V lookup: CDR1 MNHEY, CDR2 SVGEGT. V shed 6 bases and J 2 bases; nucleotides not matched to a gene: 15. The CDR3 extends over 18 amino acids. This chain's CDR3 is CASRLRTGVTITNEKLFF. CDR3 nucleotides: TGTGCCAGCAGGCTCCGGACAGGCGTGACCATCACTAATGAAAAACTGTTTTTT.

The CDR3: CASSYHANTEAFF. For the CDR3, the DNA is TGTGCCAGCAGTTACCACGCGAACACTGAAGCTTTCTTT. The genes are TRBV12-3 or TRBV12-4 and TRBJ1-1; no definite D call. Between the trimmed V and J ends, which lost 4 bases and 1 base, there was a span of 7 bases. The length of the CDR3 is 13 residues.